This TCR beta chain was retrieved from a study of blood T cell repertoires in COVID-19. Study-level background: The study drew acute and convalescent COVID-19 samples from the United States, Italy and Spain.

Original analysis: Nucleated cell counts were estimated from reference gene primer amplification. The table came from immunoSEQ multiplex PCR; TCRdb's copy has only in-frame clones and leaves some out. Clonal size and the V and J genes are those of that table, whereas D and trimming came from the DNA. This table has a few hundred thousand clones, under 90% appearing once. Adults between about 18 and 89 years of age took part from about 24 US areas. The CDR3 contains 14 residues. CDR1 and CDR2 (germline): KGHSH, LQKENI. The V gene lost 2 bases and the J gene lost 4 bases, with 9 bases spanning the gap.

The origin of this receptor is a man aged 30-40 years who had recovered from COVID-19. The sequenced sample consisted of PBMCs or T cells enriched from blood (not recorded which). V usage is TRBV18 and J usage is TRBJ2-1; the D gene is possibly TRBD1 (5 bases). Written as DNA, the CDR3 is TGTGCCAGCTCACCATCAGGGCAGTACAATGAGCAGTTCTTC. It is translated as CASSPSGQYNEQFF.